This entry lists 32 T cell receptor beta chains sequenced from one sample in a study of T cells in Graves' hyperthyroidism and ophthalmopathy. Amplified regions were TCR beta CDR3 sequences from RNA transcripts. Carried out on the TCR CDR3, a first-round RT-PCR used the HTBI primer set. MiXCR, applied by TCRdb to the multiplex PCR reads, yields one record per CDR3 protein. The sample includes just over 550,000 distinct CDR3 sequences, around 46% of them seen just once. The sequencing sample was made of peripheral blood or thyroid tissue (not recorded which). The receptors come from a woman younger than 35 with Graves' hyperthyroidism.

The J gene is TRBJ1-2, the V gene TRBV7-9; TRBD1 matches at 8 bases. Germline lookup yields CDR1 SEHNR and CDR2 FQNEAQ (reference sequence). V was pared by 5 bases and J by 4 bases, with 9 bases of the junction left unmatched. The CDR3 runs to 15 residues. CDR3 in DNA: TGTGCCAGCAGCGCGGCCGGGACAGGAATCTATGGCTACACCTTC. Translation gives CASSAAGTGIYGYTF. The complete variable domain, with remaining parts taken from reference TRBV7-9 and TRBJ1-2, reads DTGVSQNPRHKITKRGQNVTFRCDPISEHNRLYWYRQTLGQGPEFLTYFQNEAQLEKSRLLSDRFSAERPKGSFSTLEIQRTEQGDSAMYLCASSAAGTGIYGYTFGSGTRLTVV.

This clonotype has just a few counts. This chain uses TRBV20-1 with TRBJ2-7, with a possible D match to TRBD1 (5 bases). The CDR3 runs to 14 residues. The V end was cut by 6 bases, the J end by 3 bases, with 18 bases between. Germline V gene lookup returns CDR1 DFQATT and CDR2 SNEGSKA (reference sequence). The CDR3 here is CSAHRSGQIYEQYF. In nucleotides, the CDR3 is TGCAGTGCCCACAGGTCCGGACAAATCTACGAGCAGTACTTC.

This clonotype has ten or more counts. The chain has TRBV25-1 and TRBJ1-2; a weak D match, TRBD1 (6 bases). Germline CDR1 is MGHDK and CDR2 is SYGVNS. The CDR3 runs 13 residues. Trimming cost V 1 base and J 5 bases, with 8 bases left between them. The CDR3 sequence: CASSEWDKYGYTF. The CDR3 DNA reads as TGTGCCAGCAGTGAATGGGACAAATATGGCTACACCTTC.

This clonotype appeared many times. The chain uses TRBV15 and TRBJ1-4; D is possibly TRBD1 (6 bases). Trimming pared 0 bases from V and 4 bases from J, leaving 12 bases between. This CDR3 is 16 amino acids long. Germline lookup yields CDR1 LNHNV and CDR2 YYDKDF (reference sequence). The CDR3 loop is CATSRDRRTVNEKLFF. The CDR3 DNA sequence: TGTGCCACCAGCAGAGATAGGAGGACAGTTAATGAAAAACTGTTTTTT.

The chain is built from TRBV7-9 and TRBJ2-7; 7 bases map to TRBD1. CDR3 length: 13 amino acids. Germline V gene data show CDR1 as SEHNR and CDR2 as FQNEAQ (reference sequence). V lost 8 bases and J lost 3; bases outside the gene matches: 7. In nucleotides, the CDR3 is TGTGCCAGCCGAGAGACAGGGTACTACGAGCAGTACTTC. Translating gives CASRETGYYEQYF.

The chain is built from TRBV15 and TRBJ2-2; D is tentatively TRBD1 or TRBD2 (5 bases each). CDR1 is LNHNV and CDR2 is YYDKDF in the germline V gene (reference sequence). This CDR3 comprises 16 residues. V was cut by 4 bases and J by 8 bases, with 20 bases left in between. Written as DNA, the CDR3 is TGTGCCACCAGCACCCGGGACGGCGTGATCTCTGGGGAGCTGTTTTTT. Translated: CATSTRDGVISGELFF.

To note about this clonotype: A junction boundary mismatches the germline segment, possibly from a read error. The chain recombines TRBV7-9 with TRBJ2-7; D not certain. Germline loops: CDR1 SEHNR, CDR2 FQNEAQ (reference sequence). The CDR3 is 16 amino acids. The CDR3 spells CASSYYDGHPNYKQYF. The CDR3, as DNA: TGTGCCAGCAGCTATTACGATGGTCATCCTAACTACAAGCAGTACTTC.

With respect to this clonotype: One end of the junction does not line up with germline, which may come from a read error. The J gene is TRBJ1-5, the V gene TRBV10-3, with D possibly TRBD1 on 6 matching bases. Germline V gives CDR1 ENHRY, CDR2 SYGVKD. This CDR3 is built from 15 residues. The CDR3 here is CASSYLDEGGQPQHF. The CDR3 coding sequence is TGTGCCAGCAGTTACTTGGACGAAGGGGGTCAGCCCCAGCATTTT.

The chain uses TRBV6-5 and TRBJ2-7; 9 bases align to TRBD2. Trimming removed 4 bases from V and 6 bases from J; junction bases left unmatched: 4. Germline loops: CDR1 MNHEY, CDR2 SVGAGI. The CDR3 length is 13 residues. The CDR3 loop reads CASSWTSVTEQYF. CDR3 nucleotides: TGTGCCAGCAGTTGGACTAGCGTTACCGAGCAGTACTTC.

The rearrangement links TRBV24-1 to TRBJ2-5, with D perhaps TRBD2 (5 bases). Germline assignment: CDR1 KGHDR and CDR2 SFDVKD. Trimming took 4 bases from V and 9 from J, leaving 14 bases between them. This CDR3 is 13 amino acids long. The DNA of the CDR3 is TGTGCCACCAGTGACTACACCGGGGTTGCCCAGTACTTC. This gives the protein CATSDYTGVAQYF.

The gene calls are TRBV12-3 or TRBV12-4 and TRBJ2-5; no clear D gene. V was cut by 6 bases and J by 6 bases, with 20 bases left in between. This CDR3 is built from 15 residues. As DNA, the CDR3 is TGTGCCAGCAGCTTGGTTCCCGCCCTCCAGCAGACCCAGTACTTC. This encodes CASSLVPALQQTQYF.

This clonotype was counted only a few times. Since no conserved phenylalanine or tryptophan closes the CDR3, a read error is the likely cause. CDR3: CASSMGRASGELFL. In DNA, the CDR3 is TGTGCCAGTAGTATGGGCAGGGCCTCCGGGGAGCTGTTTCTT. V is TRBV19 and J is TRBJ2-2; a weak D match, TRBD1 (5 bases). Germline V gene sequence: CDR1 LNHDA, CDR2 SQIVND (reference sequence). V was clipped by 3 bases and J by 6 bases, with 11 bases between them. The CDR3 has 14 amino acids.

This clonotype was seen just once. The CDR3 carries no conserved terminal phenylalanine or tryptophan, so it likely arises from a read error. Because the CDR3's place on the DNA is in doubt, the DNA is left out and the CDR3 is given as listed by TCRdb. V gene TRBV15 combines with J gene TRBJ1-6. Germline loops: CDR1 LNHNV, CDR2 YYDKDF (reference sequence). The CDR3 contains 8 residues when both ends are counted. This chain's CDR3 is CATSRGDY.

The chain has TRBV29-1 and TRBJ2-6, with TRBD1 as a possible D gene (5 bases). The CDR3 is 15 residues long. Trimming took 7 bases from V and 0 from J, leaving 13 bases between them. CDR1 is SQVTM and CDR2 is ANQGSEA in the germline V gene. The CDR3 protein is CSGGERHSGANVLTF. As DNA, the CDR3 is TGCAGCGGGGGCGAGAGGCACTCTGGGGCCAACGTCCTGACTTTC.

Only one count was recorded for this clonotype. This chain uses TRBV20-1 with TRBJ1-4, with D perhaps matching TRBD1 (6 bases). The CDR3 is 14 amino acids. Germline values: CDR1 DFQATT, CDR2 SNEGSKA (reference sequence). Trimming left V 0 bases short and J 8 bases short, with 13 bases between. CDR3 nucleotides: TGCAGTGCTAGAGAGGCAGGGGAGTTCGAAAAACTGTTTTTT. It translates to CSAREAGEFEKLFF.

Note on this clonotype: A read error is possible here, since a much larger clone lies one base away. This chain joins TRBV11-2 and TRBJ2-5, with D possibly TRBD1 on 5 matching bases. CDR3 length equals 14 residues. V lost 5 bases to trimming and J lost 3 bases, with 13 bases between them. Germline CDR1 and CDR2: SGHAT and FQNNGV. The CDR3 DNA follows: TGTGCCAGCAGCCTTGGCCCAGGGAAAGAGACCCAGTACTTC. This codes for CASSLGPGKETQYF.

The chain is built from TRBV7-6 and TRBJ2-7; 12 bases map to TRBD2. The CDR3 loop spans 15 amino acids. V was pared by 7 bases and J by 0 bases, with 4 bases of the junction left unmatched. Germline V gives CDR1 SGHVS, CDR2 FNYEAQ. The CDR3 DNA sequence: TGTGCCAGCACTCGGACTAGCGGGACCTCCTACGAGCAGTACTTC. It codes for CASTRTSGTSYEQYF. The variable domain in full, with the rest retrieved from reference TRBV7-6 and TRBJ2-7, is GAGVSQSPRYKVTKRGQDVALRCDPISGHVSLYWYRQALGQGPEFLTYFNYEAQQDKSGLPNDRFSAERPEGSISTLTIQRTEQRDSAMYRCASTRTSGTSYEQYFGPGTRLTVT.

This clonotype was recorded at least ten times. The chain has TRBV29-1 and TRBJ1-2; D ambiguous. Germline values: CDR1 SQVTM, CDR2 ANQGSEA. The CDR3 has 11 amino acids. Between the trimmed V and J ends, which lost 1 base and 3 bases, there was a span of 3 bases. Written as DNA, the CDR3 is TGCAGCGTTGAAGTGGACTATGGCTACACCTTC. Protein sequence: CSVEVDYGYTF.

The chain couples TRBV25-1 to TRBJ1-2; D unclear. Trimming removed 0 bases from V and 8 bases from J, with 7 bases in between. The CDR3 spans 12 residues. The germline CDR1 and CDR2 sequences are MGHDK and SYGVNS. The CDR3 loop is CASSEYGRGYTF. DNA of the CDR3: TGTGCCAGCAGTGAATACGGCAGAGGCTACACCTTC.

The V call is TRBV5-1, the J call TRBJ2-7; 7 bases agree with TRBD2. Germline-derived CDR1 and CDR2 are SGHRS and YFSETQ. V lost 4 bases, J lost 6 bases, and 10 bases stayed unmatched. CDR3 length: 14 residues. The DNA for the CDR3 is TGCGCCAGCAGCGTCTCTAGCGGAGCAGTCGAGCAGTACTTC. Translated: CASSVSSGAVEQYF.

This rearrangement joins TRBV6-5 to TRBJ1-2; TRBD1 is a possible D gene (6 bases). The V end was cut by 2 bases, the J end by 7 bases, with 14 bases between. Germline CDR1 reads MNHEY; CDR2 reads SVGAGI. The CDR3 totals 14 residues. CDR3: CASSYPGRTAGYTF. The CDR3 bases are TGTGCCAGCAGTTACCCCGGACGGACAGCTGGCTACACCTTC.

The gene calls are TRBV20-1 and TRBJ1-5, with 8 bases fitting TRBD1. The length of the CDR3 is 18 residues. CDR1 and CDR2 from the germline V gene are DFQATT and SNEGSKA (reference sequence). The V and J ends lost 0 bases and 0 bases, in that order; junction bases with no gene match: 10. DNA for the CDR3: TGCAGTGCTAGAGATCTAGGACAGGGTTCTTCTAGCAATCAGCCCCAGCATTTT. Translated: CSARDLGQGSSSNQPQHF.

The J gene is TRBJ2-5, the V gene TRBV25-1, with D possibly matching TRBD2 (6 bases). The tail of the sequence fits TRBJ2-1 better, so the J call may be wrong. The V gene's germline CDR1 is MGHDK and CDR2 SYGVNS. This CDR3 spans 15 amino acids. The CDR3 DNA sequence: TGTGCCAGCAGTGGGGGGGAGCGGGCGGACAATGAGCAGTTCTTC. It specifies CASSGGERADNEQFF.

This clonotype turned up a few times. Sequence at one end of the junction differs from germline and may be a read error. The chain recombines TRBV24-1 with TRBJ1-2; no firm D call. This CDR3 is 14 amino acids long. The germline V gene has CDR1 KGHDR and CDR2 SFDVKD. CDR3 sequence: CASSPSGSLYGYTF. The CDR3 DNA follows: TGTGCCAGCAGTCCCTCAGGATCTCTCTATGGCTACACCTTC.

This chain's CDR3 is CASTLGGETEAFF. Here the CDR3 DNA reads TGTGCCAGCACCCTGGGAGGGGAAACTGAAGCTTTCTTT. The V call is TRBV25-1, the J call TRBJ1-1, with D possibly being TRBD1 (5 bases). Trimming removed 7 bases from V and 5 bases from J, with 14 bases in between. CDR1 and CDR2 (germline): MGHDK, SYGVNS. CDR3 length: 13 residues.

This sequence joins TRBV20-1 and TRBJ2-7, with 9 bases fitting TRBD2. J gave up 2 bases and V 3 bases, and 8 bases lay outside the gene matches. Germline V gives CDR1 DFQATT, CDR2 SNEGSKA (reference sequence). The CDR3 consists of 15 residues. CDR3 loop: CSARSLAGFAYEQYF. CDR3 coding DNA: TGCAGTGCTAGGTCCCTAGCGGGATTCGCCTACGAGCAGTACTTC.

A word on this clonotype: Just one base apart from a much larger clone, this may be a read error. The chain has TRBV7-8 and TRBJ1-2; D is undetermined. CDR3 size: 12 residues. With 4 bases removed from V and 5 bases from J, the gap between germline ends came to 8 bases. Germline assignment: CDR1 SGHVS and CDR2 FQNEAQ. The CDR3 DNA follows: TGTGCCAGCAGCTCAGCGGAGTATGGCTACACCTTC. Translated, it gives CASSSAEYGYTF.

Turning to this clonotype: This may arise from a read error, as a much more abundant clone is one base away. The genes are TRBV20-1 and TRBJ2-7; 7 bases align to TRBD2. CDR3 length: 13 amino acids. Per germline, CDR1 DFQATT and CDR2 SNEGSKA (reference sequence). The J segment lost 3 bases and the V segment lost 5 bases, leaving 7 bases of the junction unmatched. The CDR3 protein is CSAGRAGDYEQYF. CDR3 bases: TGCAGTGCTGGGCGGGCGGGAGACTACGAGCAGTACTTC.

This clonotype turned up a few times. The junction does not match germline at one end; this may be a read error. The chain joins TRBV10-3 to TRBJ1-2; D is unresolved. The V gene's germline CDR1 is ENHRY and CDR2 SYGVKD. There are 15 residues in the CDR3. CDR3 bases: TGTGCCAGCAGTTTTCGGCCCAGCCCCTACTATGGCTACACCTTC. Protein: CASSFRPSPYYGYTF.

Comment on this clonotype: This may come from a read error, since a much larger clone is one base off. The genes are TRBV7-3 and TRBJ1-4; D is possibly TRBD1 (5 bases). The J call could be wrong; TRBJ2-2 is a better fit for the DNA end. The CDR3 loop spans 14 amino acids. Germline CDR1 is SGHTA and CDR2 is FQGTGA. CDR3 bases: TGTGCCAGCAGCTTCGCAGGGCAGATCGGGGAGCTGTTTTTT. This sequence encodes CASSFAGQIGELFF.

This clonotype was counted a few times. CDR3 DNA sequence: TGCGCCAGCAGCCGAGGGGGAGGAGACACCATATATTTT. Residues: CASSRGGGDTIYF. The rearrangement uses TRBV5-1 and TRBJ1-3; D is possibly TRBD1 (6 bases). The length of the CDR3 is 13 residues. CDR1 and CDR2 from the germline V gene are SGHRS and YFSETQ. Trimming shortened V by 4 bases and J by 8 bases, and 13 bases separated the two germline ends.

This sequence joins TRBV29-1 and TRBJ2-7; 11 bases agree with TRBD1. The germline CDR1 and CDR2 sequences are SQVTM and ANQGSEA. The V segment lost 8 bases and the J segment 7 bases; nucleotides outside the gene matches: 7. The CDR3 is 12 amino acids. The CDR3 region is CSPGQGAKEQYF. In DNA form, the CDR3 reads TGCAGCCCCGGACAGGGGGCCAAGGAGCAGTACTTC.